A selection of T cell receptor beta chains follows, all from one sample in a study of post-analysis software for immune sequencing data. TCRdb reprocessed the PCR reads via MiXCR and lists one record per CDR3 protein. In the table there are about 200,000 distinct CDR3 sequences, around 29% of which are singletons. Sequencing was performed on blood. Receptors originate from a girl aged 2 to 17 with multiple sclerosis. Each CDR3 is given with its conserved first and last residue. The D gene is left open where the match is weak. A clone size is listed for some rows: how often the clone was seen (once, few, many), or a class if it is expanded.

>-|many|TRBJ2-3|TRBV20-1
CSGRRGRSARTDTQYF
TGCAGTGGTAGAAGAGGTCGCTCCGCGCGCACAGATACGCAGTATTTT
>TRBD2|many|TRBJ2-7|TRBV7-8
CASSLSGGIEQYF
TGTGCCAGCAGCTTATCGGGAGGGATCGAGCAGTACTTC
>-|many|TRBJ2-5|TRBV2
CASSGILRGQETQYF
TGTGCCAGCAGTGGAATCCTCAGGGGTCAAGAGACCCAGTACTTC
>-|-|TRBJ1-5|TRBV28
CASVAAFSNQPQHF
TGTGCCAGCGTGGCAGCTTTTAGCAATCAGCCCCAGCATTTT
>-|-|TRBJ1-2|TRBV12-3/TRBV12-4
CASSPVLGGYTF
TGTGCCAGCAGTCCCGTTCTCGGGGGCTACACCTTC
>-|-|TRBJ2-1|TRBV5-6
CASSGYRGSYNEQFF
TGTGCCAGCAGCGGCTACAGAGGCTCCTACAATGAGCAGTTCTTC
>-|few|TRBJ2-7|TRBV5-1
CASSPEGHEQYF
TGCGCCAGCAGCCCGGAGGGACACGAGCAGTACTTC
>-|few|TRBJ2-7|TRBV6-6
CASSYSGTYSYEQYF
TGTGCCAGCAGTTACTCCGGGACCTACTCCTACGAGCAGTACTTC
>TRBD2|few|TRBJ2-3|TRBV28
CASSPGGRKARTQYF
TGTGCCAGCAGCCCCGGCGGGAGGAAGGCGCGTACGCAGTATTTT
>-|few|TRBJ1-1|TRBV5-1
CASSFVGGVMNTEAFF
TGCGCCAGCAGCTTCGTGGGGGGCGTGATGAACACTGAAGCTTTCTTT
>-|-|TRBJ1-6|TRBV15
CATSRSEDSPLHF
TGTGCCACCAGCCGGTCTGAGGATTCACCCCTCCACTTT
>-|few|TRBJ2-3|TRBV5-1
CASSLADGLTDTQYF
TGCGCCAGCAGCTTGGCAGATGGGCTTACAGATACGCAGTATTTT
>-|many|TRBJ1-2|TRBV25-1
CASSDRGRSGYTF
TGTGCCAGCAGTGACAGGGGTAGATCGGGCTACACCTTC
>-|many|TRBJ2-5|TRBV20-1
CSPMLGETQYF
TGCAGTCCGATGTTAGGAGAGACCCAGTACTTC
>TRBD1|many|TRBJ2-2|TRBV6-5
CASSHGQGTGELFF
TGTGCCAGCAGTCACGGACAGGGGACCGGGGAGCTGTTTTTT
>-|-|TRBJ2-5|TRBV4-1
CASSQGPGRNEQYF
TGCGCCAGCAGCCAAGGCCCGGGGAGGAATGAGCAGTACTTC
>-|many|TRBJ2-5|TRBV4-1
CASSQDLLGVQETQYF
TGCGCCAGCAGCCAAGATCTCCTCGGGGTCCAAGAGACCCAGTACTTC
>TRBD1|few|TRBJ1-1|TRBV24-1
CATADRENTEAFF
TGTGCCACCGCTGACAGGGAGAACACTGAAGCTTTCTTT
>TRBD1|-|TRBJ2-5|TRBV3-1
CASSSGQGETQYF
TGTGCCAGCAGCTCAGGACAGGGGGAGACCCAGTACTTC
>-|many|TRBJ2-5|TRBV7-2
CASSSPRFVGRETQYF
TGTGCCAGCAGCTCCCCTCGGTTTGTGGGACGGGAGACCCAGTACTTC
>-|few|TRBJ1-2|TRBV5-1
CASSLAAAGDGYTF
TGCGCCAGCAGCTTGGCGGCGGCAGGGGATGGCTACACCTTC
>-|many|TRBJ2-7|TRBV5-1
CASSGGPRTYEQYF
TGCGCCAGCAGCGGGGGACCGCGCACCTACGAGCAGTACTTC
>-|few|TRBJ1-5|TRBV7-9
CASSLDRTPQHF
TGTGCCAGCAGCTTAGATCGTACACCCCAGCATTTT
>TRBD2|once|TRBJ2-1|TRBV9
CASSVTSGGAVEQFF
TGTGCCAGCAGCGTGACTAGCGGGGGGGCTGTTGAGCAGTTCTTC
>-|many|TRBJ2-7|TRBV2
CASSVYWLLSYEQYF
TGTGCCAGCAGTGTCTATTGGCTGCTATCCTACGAGCAGTACTTC
>-|-|TRBJ1-2|TRBV15
CATSPSGGALYGYTF
TGTGCCACCAGCCCCTCGGGGGGGGCTCTCTATGGCTACACCTTC
>TRBD1|-|TRBJ1-1|TRBV4-1
CASSQEGRGLIWAFF
TGCGCCAGCAGCCAAGAGGGCAGGGGGCTCATATGGGCTTTCTTT
>-|many|TRBJ1-2|TRBV11-2
CASSLAVSGLNYGYTF
TGTGCCAGCAGCTTAGCCGTTTCAGGGCTCAACTATGGCTACACCTTC
>-|-|TRBJ2-5|TRBV20-1
CSARDWGQETQYF
TGCAGTGCTAGAGATTGGGGCCAAGAGACCCAGTACTTC
>-|-|TRBJ2-5|TRBV19
CASTDRTLGTQYF
TGTGCCAGTACGGACCGAACCCTGGGGACCCAGTACTTC
>-|few|TRBJ2-5|TRBV25-1
CASSEGNPARREQYF
TGTGCCAGCAGTGAAGGGAATCCGGCTCGGAGGGAGCAGTACTTC
>TRBD1|many|TRBJ2-1|TRBV28
CASRTGASSYNEQFF
TGTGCCAGCAGAACAGGGGCGAGCTCCTACAATGAGCAGTTCTTC
>-|many|TRBJ2-5|TRBV7-9
CASSPGSNREETQYF
TGTGCCAGCAGCCCTGGCTCAAACAGGGAGGAGACCCAGTACTTC
>TRBD1|-|TRBJ1-1|TRBV12-3/TRBV12-4
CASTTSGTGSEAFF
TGTGCCAGCACCACCTCCGGGACAGGGTCTGAAGCTTTCTTT
>-|-|TRBJ2-1|TRBV20-1
CSARPRDSENNEQFF
TGCAGTGCTAGACCCCGCGACTCCGAGAACAATGAGCAGTTCTTC
>-|many|TRBJ2-7|TRBV15
CATSSGPGGAYEQYF
TGTGCCACCAGCTCGGGCCCAGGGGGGGCCTACGAGCAGTACTTC
>-|-|TRBJ2-1|TRBV7-8
CASSLKSEQFF
TGTGCCAGCAGCTTAAAGTCTGAGCAGTTCTTC
>TRBD2|few|TRBJ2-3|TRBV7-2
CASSSTSGRAGTDTQYF
TGTGCCAGCAGCTCGACTAGCGGGAGGGCCGGCACAGATACGCAGTATTTT
>-|many|TRBJ2-5|TRBV10-2
CASSEPLGREETQYF
TGCGCCAGCAGTGAGCCCCTGGGCCGAGAGGAGACCCAGTACTTC